This TCR beta chain stems from a study of blood T cell repertoires in COVID-19. Study as a whole: Acute-phase and convalescent COVID-19 samples originated in the United States, Italy and Spain. T cells, B-cell-depleted T cells, or PBMCs supplied cDNA or gDNA.

Original handling: By means of reference gene primer amplification, nucleated cell counts were estimated. TCRdb keeps only in-frame clones here, not all; method: immunoSEQ multiplex PCR. Clone size and the V and J calls come from that table; the DNA yielded D and trimming. The repertoire holds 55,000 to 90,000 clones, 88% seen once, with about 1.4% in the top ten. CDR3 length: 15 amino acids. The germline V gene encodes CDR1 SGHTA and CDR2 FQGNSA. V lost 5 bases to trimming and J lost 5 bases; unmatched junction nucleotides: 4. The sample was peripheral blood. This receptor was identified in a human donor in a cohort sampled during active COVID-19. The genes are TRBV7-2 and TRBJ2-2; 11 bases line up with TRBD2. The CDR3 bases are TGTGCCAGCAGCCCGCGGACTAGCGGGACCGGGGAGCTGTTTTTT. This gives the protein CASSPRTSGTGELFF.